What follows are 26 T cell receptor beta chains derived from one specimen sequenced in a study of OX40 agonist ivuxolimab in advanced cancers. Assay: immunoSEQ multiplex PCR; the TCRdb copy retains only in-frame clones and omits some. Among over 45,000 clones listed, 80% to 90% were seen once. The material sequenced was CD4+ or CD8+ T cells sorted from blood, taken in a trial of the OX40 agonist ivuxolimab. The receptors here all came from an adult with an advanced solid tumor such as melanoma, head and neck, liver or kidney cancer.

The rearrangement uses TRBV28 and TRBJ2-5; D may match TRBD1 or TRBD2 (6 bases each). The CDR3 loop spans 16 amino acids. From germline, CDR1 is MDHEN and CDR2 SYDVKM. Trimming removed 4 bases from V and 9 bases from J, with 24 bases in between. The CDR3 DNA follows: TGTGCCAGCAGTTGGGGGGCTGGTCCTCCCGGGGTGGCCCAGTACTTC. Its protein product is CASSWGAGPPGVAQYF.

The V and J genes are TRBV4-2 and TRBJ2-7; D ambiguous. CDR1 and CDR2 (germline): LGHNA, YNFKEQ. V gave up 1 base and J gave up 0 bases, with 4 bases separating them. This CDR3 has 13 residues. The CDR3 loop is CASSQGISYEQYF. The CDR3 bases are TGTGCCAGCAGCCAAGGGATCTCCTACGAGCAGTACTTC.

The chain links TRBV7-9 to TRBJ2-4; no reliable D call. The CDR3 sequence is 15 residues long. Germline CDR1 SEHNR, CDR2 FQNEAQ (reference sequence). Deletions cut 5 bases from V and 3 bases from J, with 14 bases between. CDR3 residues: CASSPPVDGKNIQYF. CDR3 in DNA: TGTGCCAGCAGCCCCCCCGTTGACGGCAAAAACATTCAGTACTTC. Full variable domain (remainder filled in from reference TRBV7-9 and TRBJ2-4): DTGVSQNPRHKITKRGQNVTFRCDPISEHNRLYWYRQTLGQGPEFLTYFQNEAQLEKSRLLSDRFSAERPKGSFSTLEIQRTEQGDSAMYLCASSPPVDGKNIQYFGAGTRLSVL.

The V call is TRBV11-2, the J call TRBJ2-3, with D hard to call. Trimming pared 0 bases from V and 1 base from J, leaving 8 bases between. Germline values: CDR1 SGHAT, CDR2 FQNNGV. This CDR3 has 15 residues. CDR3 sequence: CASSLDWAGTDTQYF. In DNA, the CDR3 is TGTGCCAGCAGCTTAGATTGGGCGGGCACAGATACGCAGTATTTT.

This clone occurred a few times. This chain joins TRBV28 and TRBJ2-7, with 7 positions matching TRBD2. Trimming removed 8 bases from V and 3 bases from J; junction bases left unmatched: 10. CDR3 length: 14 residues. In germline, CDR1 is MDHEN, CDR2 SYDVKM. The CDR3 sequence: CASRLRGRLYEQYF. The CDR3 nucleotides are TGTGCCAGCCGACTTCGCGGGAGACTCTACGAGCAGTACTTC.

The gene calls are TRBV5-4 and TRBJ1-2; 10 bases fit TRBD1. Germline V CDR1 and CDR2: SGHNT, YYREEE (reference sequence). This CDR3 comprises 15 residues. V lost 2 bases, J lost 4 bases, and 5 bases stayed unmatched. The CDR3 bases are TGTGCCAGCAGCTTTGACAGGGGGCAAAGCTATGGCTACACCTTC. Residues: CASSFDRGQSYGYTF.

This clone was seen just once. The sample carries other DNA sequences with the same CDR3. V usage is TRBV7-9 and J usage is TRBJ1-2, with TRBD1 as a possible D gene (5 bases). CDR3 length: 14 residues. Germline CDR1 is SEHNR and CDR2 is FQNEAQ (reference sequence). V was shortened by 2 bases and J by 4 bases, with 11 bases between the two germline ends. The CDR3 DNA follows: TGTGCCAGCAGCTTACGGCAGGGTTCCTATGGCTACACCTTC. Amino acid sequence: CASSLRQGSYGYTF.

This chain links TRBV10-3 with TRBJ1-5; no firm D call. Germline V lookup: CDR1 ENHRY, CDR2 SYGVKD. The CDR3 contains 15 residues. V was clipped by 1 base and J by 3 bases, with 10 bases between them. This CDR3 reads CAISEYGGDNQPQHF. CDR3 in DNA: TGTGCCATCAGTGAGTATGGAGGCGACAATCAGCCCCAGCATTTT.

This sequence joins TRBV2 and TRBJ1-1, with D tentatively TRBD1 (5 bases). The CDR3 runs 14 residues. V shed 6 bases and J shed 4 bases, with 15 bases lying between them. From germline, CDR1 is SNHLY and CDR2 FYNNEI. CDR3 protein: CASRGVARGTEAFF. The DNA for the CDR3 is TGTGCCAGCAGGGGAGTTGCGAGGGGCACTGAAGCTTTCTTT.

This clone has just a few counts. The V and J genes are TRBV4-1 and TRBJ2-1, with D possibly being TRBD1 (6 bases). The length of the CDR3 is 16 residues. CDR1 and CDR2 from the germline V gene are MGHRA and YSYEKL. V gave up 1 base and J gave up 9 bases, with 19 bases separating them. DNA of the CDR3: TGCGCCAGCAGCCAAGCGAATCTGGGGGCCCCGGGTGAGCAGTTCTTC. It yields the protein CASSQANLGAPGEQFF.

This rearrangement joins TRBV6-5 to TRBJ1-2; the D gene is possibly TRBD1 (6 bases). V was shortened by 5 bases and J by 7 bases, with 14 bases between the two germline ends. The V gene's germline CDR1 is MNHEY and CDR2 SVGAGI. The CDR3 has 13 amino acids. The CDR3 here is CASSPTGYRGYTF. The CDR3 DNA reads TGTGCCAGCAGTCCTACAGGGTATCGTGGCTACACCTTC.

The rearrangement links TRBV5-4 to TRBJ2-6; D remains ambiguous. Trimming removed 4 bases from V and 1 base from J, with 15 bases in between. The CDR3 runs 17 residues. Germline-derived CDR1 and CDR2 are SGHNT and YYREEE (reference sequence). In nucleotides, the CDR3 is TGTGCCAGCAGCCCCCCCGGCAGGCTGTCTGGGGCCAACGTCCTGACTTTC. Protein: CASSPPGRLSGANVLTF. Filled out from reference TRBV5-4 and TRBJ2-6, the complete variable domain reads ETGVTQSPTHLIKTRGQQVTLRCSSQSGHNTVSWYQQALGQGPQFIFQYYREEENGRGNFPPRFSGLQFPNYSSELNVNALELDDSALYLCASSPPGRLSGANVLTFGAGSRLTVL.

The chain has TRBV5-1 and TRBJ1-2; weak D call: TRBD1 (6 bases). The CDR3 is 13 residues long. The V end lost 5 bases, the J end lost 3 bases, and 11 bases lay between the germline ends. Germline-derived CDR1 and CDR2 are SGHRS and YFSETQ. Here the CDR3 reads CASRRDTDYGYTF. The CDR3 DNA sequence: TGCGCCAGCAGGCGGGACACAGACTATGGCTACACCTTC.

This clone is termed medium-sized. The gene calls are TRBV27 and TRBJ2-2; 8 nucleotides agree with TRBD1. Trimming took 5 bases from V and 6 from J; bases not matched to a gene: 2. CDR1 is MNHEY and CDR2 is SMNVEV in the germline V gene (reference sequence). The CDR3 sequence is 13 residues long. The CDR3: CASSQDRAGELFF. The CDR3 bases are TGTGCCAGCAGTCAGGACAGGGCCGGGGAGCTGTTTTTT.

The rearrangement links TRBV19 to TRBJ2-3; D ambiguous. The V end lost 5 bases, the J end lost 4 bases, and 16 bases lay between the germline ends. From germline, CDR1 is LNHDA and CDR2 SQIVND (reference sequence). This CDR3 spans 15 amino acids. The chain's CDR3 is CASSLGGTGADTQYF. In nucleotides, the CDR3 is TGTGCCAGTAGTTTAGGTGGAACCGGCGCAGATACGCAGTATTTT. The full variable domain, its missing parts supplied by reference TRBV19 and TRBJ2-3, is DGGITQSPKYLFRKEGQNVTLSCEQNLNHDAMYWYRQDPGQGLRLIYYSQIVNDFQKGDIAEGYSVSREKKESFPLTVTSAQKNPTAFYLCASSLGGTGADTQYFGPGTRLTVL.

DNA for the CDR3: TGCGCCAGCAGTGAGGGGGGGTCCTACAATGAGCAGTTCTTC. Its translation: CASSEGGSYNEQFF. The V gene is TRBV10-2, the J gene TRBJ2-1; possible D gene TRBD2, 6 bases. The CDR3 covers 14 residues. The V end was cut by 2 bases, the J end by 1 base, with 6 bases between. Germline V gene lookup returns CDR1 WSHSY and CDR2 SAAADI.

This rearrangement joins TRBV28 to TRBJ1-2, with D possibly being TRBD1 (6 bases). CDR1 and CDR2 from the germline V gene are MDHEN and SYDVKM. Trimming pared 7 bases from V and 0 bases from J, leaving 12 bases between. This CDR3 is built from 14 residues. The CDR3 coding sequence is TGTGCCAGCATAGGACAGCTCGCTAACTATGGCTACACCTTC. The encoded protein is CASIGQLANYGYTF.

This chain uses TRBV15 with TRBJ1-6; the D gene is possibly TRBD1 (6 bases). The V gene lost 2 bases and the J gene lost 4 bases, with 12 bases spanning the gap. The CDR3 length is 16 residues. Germline assignment: CDR1 LNHNV and CDR2 YYDKDF (reference sequence). The CDR3 sequence is CATSRYARGYNSPLHF. CDR3 sequence (DNA): TGTGCCACCAGCAGATACGCCAGGGGATATAATTCACCCCTCCACTTT.

V is TRBV10-3 and J is TRBJ2-5; D gene ambiguous. The J call may be incorrect, as the DNA end agrees better with TRBJ2-7. The CDR3 runs to 11 residues. The germline V gene has CDR1 ENHRY and CDR2 SYGVKD. This CDR3 is CAISPDYEQYF. The CDR3 DNA sequence: TGTGCCATCAGCCCTGACTACGAGCAGTACTTC.

This chain joins TRBV10-3 and TRBJ2-7; the match to TRBD2 covers 12 bases. This CDR3 contains 15 residues. J gave up 2 bases and V 3 bases, and 2 bases lay outside the gene matches. CDR1 is ENHRY, CDR2 SYGVKD, per germline. Here the CDR3 DNA reads TGTGCCATCAGTGAACTAGCGGGAGGAACCTACGAGCAGTACTTC. Translated, it gives CAISELAGGTYEQYF.

The V call is TRBV6-5, the J call TRBJ2-7; the D is unclear. This CDR3 comprises 14 residues. V was trimmed by 6 bases and J by 2 bases, leaving 14 bases between them. Germline CDR1 is MNHEY and CDR2 is SVGAGI. The chain's CDR3 is CASSPQRGPYEQYF. In nucleotides, the CDR3 is TGTGCCAGCAGCCCCCAGCGTGGACCCTACGAGCAGTACTTC.

CDR3 residues: CASTRARASTDTQYF. The CDR3 DNA reads TGTGCCAGCACCCGCGCCCGTGCTAGCACAGATACGCAGTATTTT. This chain uses TRBV28 with TRBJ2-3; D gene uncertain. Trimming took 7 bases from V and 0 from J, leaving 14 bases between them. This CDR3 comprises 15 residues. CDR1 and CDR2 (germline): MDHEN, SYDVKM.

This clone was counted between two and nine times. The chain couples TRBV6-1 to TRBJ1-2; tentatively, D is TRBD1 (6 bases). Germline V CDR1 and CDR2: MNHNS, SASEGT. The CDR3 has 14 amino acids. V was cut by 5 bases and J by 8 bases, with 18 bases left in between. CDR3 protein: CASSTMGGGTGYTF. The CDR3 DNA reads TGTGCCAGCAGTACAATGGGAGGGGGTACGGGCTACACCTTC.

A few counts support this clone. This rearrangement joins TRBV5-1 to TRBJ2-7; D might be TRBD1 or TRBD2, each matching 5 bases. Trimming took off 0 bases at V and 2 bases at J, with 12 bases between the two ends. CDR1 is SGHRS, CDR2 YFSETQ, per germline. The CDR3 contains 15 residues. The CDR3 region has the DNA TGCGCCAGCAGCTTGGCGGGGACGAATGCCTACGAGCAGTACTTC. Translation gives CASSLAGTNAYEQYF. Full variable domain (rest looked up from reference TRBV5-1 and TRBJ2-7): KAGVTQTPRYLIKTRGQQVTLSCSPISGHRSVSWYQQTPGQGLQFLFEYFSETQRNKGNFPGRFSGRQFSNSRSEMNVSTLELGDSALYLCASSLAGTNAYEQYFGPGTRLTVT.

The chain uses TRBV11-1 and TRBJ2-3; no definite D call. The CDR3 is made up of 16 amino acids. Germline CDR1 is SGHAT and CDR2 is FQDESV (reference sequence). Trimming took 5 bases from V and 0 from J, leaving 15 bases between them. CDR3 sequence: CASSKNLGSSTDTQYF. Here the CDR3 DNA reads TGTGCCAGCAGCAAAAACTTAGGGTCTAGCACAGATACGCAGTATTTT.

The chain couples TRBV13 to TRBJ2-4; maybe TRBD1 (6 bases). Germline V lookup: CDR1 PRHDT, CDR2 FYEKMQ (reference sequence). Trimming removed 1 base from V and 3 bases from J, with 13 bases in between. The CDR3 is made up of 16 amino acids. The CDR3 DNA is TGTGCCAGCAGCTTAGTGGGGGCAGGAGGCAAAAACATTCAGTACTTC. Translating gives CASSLVGAGGKNIQYF.